Each of the 6 T cell receptor beta chains below was sequenced from the same sample in a study of T cells after yellow fever vaccination. TCRdb processed the 5' RACE reads anew with MiXCR; each CDR3 protein has one entry. The sample lists about 170,000 distinct CDR3 sequences; approximately 11% were seen once. The sequences come from CD8+ T cells sorted from PBMCs, collected 15 days after the yellow fever booster vaccination. All receptors come from a man between 18 and 29 years old who received the YFV17D yellow fever vaccine.

This clonotype was seen more than once but under ten times. The CDR3 DNA sequence: TGTGCCAGCAGCACCGGGACAGGGGTCGGTGGCTACACCTTC. It translates to CASSTGTGVGGYTF. The V gene is TRBV7-9, the J gene TRBJ1-2, with TRBD1 identical over 10 bases. The CDR3 length is 14 residues. After removal of 5 bases from V and 7 bases from J, the junction contained 7 bases not matched to a gene. Looked up from germline, CDR1 is SEHNR and CDR2 is FQNEAQ (reference sequence). Full variable domain (outside the CDR3, taken from reference TRBV7-9 and TRBJ1-2): DTGVSQNPRHKITKRGQNVTFRCDPISEHNRLYWYRQTLGQGPEFLTYFQNEAQLEKSRLLSDRFSAERPKGSFSTLEIQRTEQGDSAMYLCASSTGTGVGGYTFGSGTRLTVV.

J is TRBJ1-2 and V is TRBV11-2; tentatively, D is TRBD1 (5 bases). Per the germline V gene, CDR1 is SGHAT and CDR2 is FQNNGV. V shed 5 bases and J shed 6 bases, with 19 bases lying between them. This CDR3 comprises 15 residues. The CDR3 spells CASSEAWQGGDGYTF. DNA of the CDR3: TGTGCCAGCAGCGAGGCCTGGCAGGGAGGGGATGGCTACACCTTC.

The chain carries TRBV6-5 and TRBJ2-7; perhaps TRBD2 as D (6 bases). The V and J ends lost 5 bases and 1 base respectively, with 15 bases between them. Germline assignment: CDR1 MNHEY and CDR2 SVGAGI. The CDR3 covers 15 residues. The CDR3 sequence is CASSPSGTASYEQYF. Written as DNA, the CDR3 is TGTGCCAGCAGTCCCTCCGGGACTGCTTCCTACGAGCAGTACTTC.

In its sample, this clonotype was seen a few times. The rearrangement uses TRBV29-1 and TRBJ2-7; D possibly corresponds to TRBD2 (5 bases). This CDR3 has 12 amino acids. V dropped 7 bases and J dropped 5 bases, with 15 bases sitting between them. In germline, CDR1 is SQVTM, CDR2 ANQGSEA. The CDR3 region is CSDRGLSDEQYF. As DNA, the CDR3 is TGCAGCGACAGAGGGCTATCCGACGAGCAGTACTTC.

This clonotype has more than one count but fewer than ten. This chain links TRBV4-3 with TRBJ2-1, with TRBD2 matching over 10 bases. The J segment lost 5 bases and the V segment lost 0 bases, leaving 13 bases of the junction unmatched. Germline values: CDR1 LGHNA, CDR2 YSLEER. The CDR3 contains 19 residues. CDR3 DNA: TGCGCCAGCAGCCAAGAGGCCCTGCCTCTAGCGGGGGAAAACAATGAGCAGTTCTTC. Translating gives CASSQEALPLAGENNEQFF.

V gene TRBV5-6 combines with J gene TRBJ1-1; possibly TRBD1 for D (5 bases). The CDR3 consists of 15 residues. V lost 0 bases and J lost 1, with 10 bases in between. CDR1 is SGHDT and CDR2 is YYEEEE in the germline V gene. In nucleotides, the CDR3 is TGTGCCAGCAGCTTGGAGTTGGGACCGAACACTGAAGCTTTCTTT. Protein sequence: CASSLELGPNTEAFF.